This T cell receptor beta chain was documented in a study of blood T cell repertoires in COVID-19. Sequencing used immunoSEQ multiplex PCR; TCRdb keeps in-frame clones, though not all of them. This sample yields 95,000 to 150,000 clones, of which 65% to 85% are seen a single time; roughly 4.3% belongs to the top ten. The CDR3 consists of 18 residues. Germline CDR1 is SGDLS and CDR2 is YYNGEE. Germline trimming cut 3 bases from V and 7 bases from J; bases unmatched to any gene: 12. This clonotype was sampled from a woman aged 70-85 years with acute or convalescent COVID-19. The V gene is TRBV9, the J gene TRBJ2-5, with 16 bases matching TRBD2. Sequenced sample: peripheral blood. The CDR3 DNA reads TGTGCCAGCAGCGCTACCGGGACTAGCGGGGGGGCGCTCGGGACCCAGTACTTC. Amino acids: CASSATGTSGGALGTQYF. Complete variable domain (other parts from reference TRBV9 and TRBJ2-5): DSGVTQTPKHLITATGQRVTLRCSPRSGDLSVYWYQQSLDQGLQFLIQYYNGEERAKGNILERFSAQQFPDLHSELNLSSLELGDSALYFCASSATGTSGGALGTQYFGPGTRLLVL.